The clone carrying this T cell receptor beta chain showed up many times. The CDR3 covers 17 residues. Germline CDR1 reads KGHDR; CDR2 reads SFDVKD. The trim removed 3 bases at V and 6 bases at J, leaving 7 bases unmatched. This record comes from a study of human T cells and chemical hapten exposure. Using its own MiXCR run on the RACE reads, TCRdb lists one record per CDR3 protein. The table lists some 54,000 distinct CDR3 sequences, about 9.9% of them singletons. Time point defined: patch test 2, 6 weeks after DPC sensitization. Sample treatment: therapeutic diphenylcyclopropenone sensitization with weekly scalp DPC.

This specimen was whole blood, taken in connection with sensitization to the hapten diphenylcyclopropenone (DPC). The chain combines TRBV24-1 with TRBJ2-1; 13 nucleotides agree with TRBD2. The receptor was isolated from a woman between 50 and 59 years old with alopecia areata. Some clones in this sample may be carry-over from other donors' samples. The CDR3 DNA reads as TGTGCCACCAGTGATCCGCGGACTAGCGGGGGTTTCAATGAGCAGTTCTTC. It is translated as CATSDPRTSGGFNEQFF.